The clone carrying this T cell receptor beta chain showed up just once. As yet, its antigen is unknown. The PCR made use of 60 Vbeta and 13 Jbeta primers. The table came from immunoSEQ multiplex PCR; TCRdb's copy has only in-frame clones and leaves some out. The sample consists of roughly 140,000 clones, roughly 78% of them appearing once. This entry belongs to a study of cytomegalovirus exposure and HLA in healthy donors. Study conclusions and caveats: Later findings reportedly placed an Asian-associated ancestry cluster below the approximately 670-donor mean for N-insertions. The study recorded around 160 TCR beta chains that were cytomegalovirus-associated.

J lost 4 bases, V lost 6 bases, and 17 bases had no gene match. This CDR3 is built from 17 residues. Germline loops: CDR1 LNHDA, CDR2 SQIVND (reference sequence). V gene TRBV19 combines with J gene TRBJ1-1; 7 bases line up with TRBD1. The specimen was PBMCs. The sequence was obtained from a man younger than 40 in good health and CMV-seronegative. The CDR3 region has the DNA TGTGCCAGTAGCGTGCAATACCCTCCGACAGGGTCCACTGAAGCTTTCTTT. It encodes CASSVQYPPTGSTEAFF.